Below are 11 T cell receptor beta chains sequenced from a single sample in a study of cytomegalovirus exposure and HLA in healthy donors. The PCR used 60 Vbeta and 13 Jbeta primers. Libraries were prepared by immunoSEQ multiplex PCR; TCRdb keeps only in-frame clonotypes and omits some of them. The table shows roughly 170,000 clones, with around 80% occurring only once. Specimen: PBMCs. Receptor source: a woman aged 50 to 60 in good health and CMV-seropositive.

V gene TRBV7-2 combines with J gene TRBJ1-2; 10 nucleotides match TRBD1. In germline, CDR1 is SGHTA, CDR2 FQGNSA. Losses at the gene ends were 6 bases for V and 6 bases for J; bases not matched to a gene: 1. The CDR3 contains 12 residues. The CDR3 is CASRTGGDGYTF. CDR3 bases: TGTGCCAGCAGGACAGGGGGCGATGGCTACACCTTC.

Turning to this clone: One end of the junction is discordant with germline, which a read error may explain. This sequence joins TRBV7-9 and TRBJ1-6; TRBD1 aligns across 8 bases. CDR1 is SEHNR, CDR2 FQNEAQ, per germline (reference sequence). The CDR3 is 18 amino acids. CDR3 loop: CSSSPRTGHSSYNSPLHF. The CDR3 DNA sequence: TGTTCCAGCAGCCCACGGACAGGGCATAGCTCCTATAATTCACCCCTCCACTTT.

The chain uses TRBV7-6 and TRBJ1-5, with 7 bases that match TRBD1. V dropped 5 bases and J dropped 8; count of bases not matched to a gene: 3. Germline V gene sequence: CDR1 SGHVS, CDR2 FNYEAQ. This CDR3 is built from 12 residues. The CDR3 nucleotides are TGTGCCAGCAGCGGGCAGGGGGAGCCCCAGCATTTT. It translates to CASSGQGEPQHF.

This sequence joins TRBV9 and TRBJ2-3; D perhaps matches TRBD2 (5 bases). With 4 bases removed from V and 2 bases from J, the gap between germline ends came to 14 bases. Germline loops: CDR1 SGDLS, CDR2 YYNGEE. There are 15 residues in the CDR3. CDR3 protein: CASSQNPGNTDTQYF. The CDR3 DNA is TGTGCCAGCAGCCAGAACCCGGGGAACACAGATACGCAGTATTTT.

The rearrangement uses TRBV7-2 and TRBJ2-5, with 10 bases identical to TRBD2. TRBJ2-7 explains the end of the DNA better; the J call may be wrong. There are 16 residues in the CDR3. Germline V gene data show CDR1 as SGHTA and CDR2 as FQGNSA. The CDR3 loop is CASSPRVLAGAYEQYF. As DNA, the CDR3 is TGTGCCAGCAGCCCCAGGGTGCTAGCGGGGGCCTACGAGCAGTACTTC.

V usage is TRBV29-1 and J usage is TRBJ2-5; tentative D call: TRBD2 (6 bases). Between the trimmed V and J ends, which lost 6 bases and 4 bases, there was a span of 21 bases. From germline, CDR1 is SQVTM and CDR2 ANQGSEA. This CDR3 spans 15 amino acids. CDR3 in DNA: TGCAGCGTCATCGTGGGGGGTAGCCCAGGAGAGACCCAGTACTTC. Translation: CSVIVGGSPGETQYF.

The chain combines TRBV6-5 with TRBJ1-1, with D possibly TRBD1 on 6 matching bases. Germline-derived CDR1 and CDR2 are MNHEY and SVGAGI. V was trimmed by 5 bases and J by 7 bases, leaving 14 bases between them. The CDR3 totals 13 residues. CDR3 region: CASSANRVGEAFF. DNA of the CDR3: TGTGCCAGCAGTGCAAACAGGGTTGGTGAAGCTTTCTTT.

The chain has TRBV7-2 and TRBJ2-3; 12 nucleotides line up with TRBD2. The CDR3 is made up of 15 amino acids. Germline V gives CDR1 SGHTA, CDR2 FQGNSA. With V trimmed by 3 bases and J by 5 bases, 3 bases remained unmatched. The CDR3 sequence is CASSFWGLAGDTQYF. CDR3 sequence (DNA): TGTGCCAGCAGCTTTTGGGGACTAGCGGGAGATACGCAGTATTTT.

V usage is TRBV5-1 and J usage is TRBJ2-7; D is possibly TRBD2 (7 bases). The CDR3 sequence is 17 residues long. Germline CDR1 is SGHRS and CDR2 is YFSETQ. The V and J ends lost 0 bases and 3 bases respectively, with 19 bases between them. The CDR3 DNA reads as TGCGCCAGCAGCTTGGTGGGGGGGGTCACAGGGAACTACGAGCAGTACTTC. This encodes CASSLVGGVTGNYEQYF.

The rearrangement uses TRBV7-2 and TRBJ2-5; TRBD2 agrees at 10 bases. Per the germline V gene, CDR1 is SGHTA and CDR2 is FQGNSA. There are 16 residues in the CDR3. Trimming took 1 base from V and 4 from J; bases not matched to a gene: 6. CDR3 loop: CASSLGLGTSVETQYF. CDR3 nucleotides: TGTGCCAGCAGCTTAGGGCTAGGGACTAGCGTAGAGACCCAGTACTTC.

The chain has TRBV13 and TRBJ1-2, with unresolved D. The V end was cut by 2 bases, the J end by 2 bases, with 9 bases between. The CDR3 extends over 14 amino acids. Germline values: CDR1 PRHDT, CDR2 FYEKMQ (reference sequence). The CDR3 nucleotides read TGTGCCAGCAGCTTAAGTGTCCTAAACTATGGCTACACCTTC. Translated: CASSLSVLNYGYTF.